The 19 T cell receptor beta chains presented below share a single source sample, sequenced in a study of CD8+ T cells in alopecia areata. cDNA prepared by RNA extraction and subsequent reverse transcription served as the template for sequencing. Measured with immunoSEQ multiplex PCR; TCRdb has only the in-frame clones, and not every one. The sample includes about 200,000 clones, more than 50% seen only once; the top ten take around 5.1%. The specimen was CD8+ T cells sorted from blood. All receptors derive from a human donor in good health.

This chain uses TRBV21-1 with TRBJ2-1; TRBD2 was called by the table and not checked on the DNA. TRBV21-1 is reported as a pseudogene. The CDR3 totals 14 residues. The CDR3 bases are TGTGCCAGCAGCGGTGGACTAGAAAGGGGTGAGCAGTTCTTC. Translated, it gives CASSGGLERGEQFF.

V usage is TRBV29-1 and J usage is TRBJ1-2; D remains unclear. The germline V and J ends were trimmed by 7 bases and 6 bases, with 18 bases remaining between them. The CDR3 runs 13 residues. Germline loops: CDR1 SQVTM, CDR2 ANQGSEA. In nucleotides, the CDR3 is TGCAGCGGATCCCTTGGGCGGTTGGATGGCTACACCTTC. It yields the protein CSGSLGRLDGYTF.

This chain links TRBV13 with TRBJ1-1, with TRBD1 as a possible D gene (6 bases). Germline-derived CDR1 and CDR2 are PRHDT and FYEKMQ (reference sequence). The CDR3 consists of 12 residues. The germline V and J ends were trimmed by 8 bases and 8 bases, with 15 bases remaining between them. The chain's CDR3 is CASGSTGYEAFF. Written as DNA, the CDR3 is TGTGCCAGCGGCTCGACAGGATACGAAGCTTTCTTT.

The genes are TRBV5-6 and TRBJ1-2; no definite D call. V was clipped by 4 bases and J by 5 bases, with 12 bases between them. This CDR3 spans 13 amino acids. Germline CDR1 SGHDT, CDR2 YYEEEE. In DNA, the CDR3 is TGTGCCAGCAGCCCTAGCCGGGGATATGGCTACACCTTC. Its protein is CASSPSRGYGYTF.

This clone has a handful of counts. The CDR3 nucleotides are TGTGCCAGCAGCGTAGTCGCCTCGGCAGGGGGCTATGGCTACACCTTC. This translates into CASSVVASAGGYGYTF. This chain uses TRBV9 with TRBJ1-2, with 7 bases matching TRBD1. With V trimmed by 0 bases and J by 4 bases, 9 bases remained unmatched. CDR1 is SGDLS and CDR2 is YYNGEE in the germline V gene. CDR3 size: 16 residues.

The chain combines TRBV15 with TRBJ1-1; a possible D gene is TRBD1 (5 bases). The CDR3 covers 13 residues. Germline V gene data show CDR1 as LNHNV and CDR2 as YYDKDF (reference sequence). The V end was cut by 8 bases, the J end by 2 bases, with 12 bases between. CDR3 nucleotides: TGTGCCACCGGAAGGGGCCCCAACACTGAAGCTTTCTTT. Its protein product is CATGRGPNTEAFF.

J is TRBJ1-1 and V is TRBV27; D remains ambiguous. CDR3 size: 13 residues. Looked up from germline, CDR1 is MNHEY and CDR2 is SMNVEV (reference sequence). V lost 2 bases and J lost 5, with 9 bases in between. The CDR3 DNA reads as TGTGCCAGCAGTTTAGGGTTCGCAACTGAAGCTTTCTTT. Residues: CASSLGFATEAFF.

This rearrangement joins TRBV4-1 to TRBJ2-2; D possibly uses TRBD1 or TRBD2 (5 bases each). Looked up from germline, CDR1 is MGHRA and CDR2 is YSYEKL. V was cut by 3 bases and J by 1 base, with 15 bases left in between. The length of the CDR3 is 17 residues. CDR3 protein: CASSHLAGTENTGELFF. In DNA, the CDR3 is TGCGCCAGCAGCCACCTAGCCGGGACCGAGAACACCGGGGAGCTGTTTTTT.

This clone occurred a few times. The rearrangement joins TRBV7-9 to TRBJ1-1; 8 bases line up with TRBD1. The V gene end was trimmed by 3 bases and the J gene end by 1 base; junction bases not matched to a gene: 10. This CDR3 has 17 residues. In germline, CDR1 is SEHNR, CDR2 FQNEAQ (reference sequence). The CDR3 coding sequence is TGTGCCAGCAGCTTTGAGACAGGGGCACCGAAGAACACTGAAGCTTTCTTT. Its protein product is CASSFETGAPKNTEAFF.

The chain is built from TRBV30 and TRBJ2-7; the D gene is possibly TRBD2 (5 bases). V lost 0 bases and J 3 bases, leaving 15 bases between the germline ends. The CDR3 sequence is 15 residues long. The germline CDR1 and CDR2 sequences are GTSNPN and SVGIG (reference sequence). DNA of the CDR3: TGTGCCTGGAGTGTCCCTAGACGACGGGACTACGAGCAGTACTTC. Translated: CAWSVPRRRDYEQYF.

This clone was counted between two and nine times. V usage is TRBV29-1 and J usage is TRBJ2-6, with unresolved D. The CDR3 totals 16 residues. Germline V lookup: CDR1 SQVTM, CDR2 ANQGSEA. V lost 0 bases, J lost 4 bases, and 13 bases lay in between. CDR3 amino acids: CSVEDPLGTGANVLTF. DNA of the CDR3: TGCAGCGTTGAAGACCCCTTGGGAACCGGGGCCAACGTCCTGACTTTC.

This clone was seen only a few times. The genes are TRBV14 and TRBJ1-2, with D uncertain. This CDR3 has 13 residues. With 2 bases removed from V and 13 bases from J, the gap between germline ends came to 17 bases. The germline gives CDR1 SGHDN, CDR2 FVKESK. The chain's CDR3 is CASSQLQSATPTF. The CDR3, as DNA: TGTGCCAGCAGCCAACTCCAATCGGCAACGCCCACCTTC.

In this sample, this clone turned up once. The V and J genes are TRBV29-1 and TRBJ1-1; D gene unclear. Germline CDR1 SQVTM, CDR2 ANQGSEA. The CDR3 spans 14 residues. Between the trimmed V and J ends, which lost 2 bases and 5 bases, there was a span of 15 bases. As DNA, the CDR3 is TGCAGCGTTGAAAGAAGCAGAAAGTCTACTGAAGCTTTCTTT. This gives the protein CSVERSRKSTEAFF.

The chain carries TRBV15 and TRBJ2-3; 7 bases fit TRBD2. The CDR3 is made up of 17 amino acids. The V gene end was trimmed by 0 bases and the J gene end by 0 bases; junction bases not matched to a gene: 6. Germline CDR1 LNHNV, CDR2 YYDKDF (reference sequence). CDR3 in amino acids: CATSRDLSSGSTDTQYF. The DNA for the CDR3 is TGTGCCACCAGCAGAGACCTGAGTAGCGGGAGCACAGATACGCAGTATTTT.

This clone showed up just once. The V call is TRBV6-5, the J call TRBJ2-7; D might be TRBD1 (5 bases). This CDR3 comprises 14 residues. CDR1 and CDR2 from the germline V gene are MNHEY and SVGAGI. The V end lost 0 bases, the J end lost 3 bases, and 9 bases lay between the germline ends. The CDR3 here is CASSYSGPVYEQYF. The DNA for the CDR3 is TGTGCCAGCAGTTACTCGGGGCCGGTCTACGAGCAGTACTTC.

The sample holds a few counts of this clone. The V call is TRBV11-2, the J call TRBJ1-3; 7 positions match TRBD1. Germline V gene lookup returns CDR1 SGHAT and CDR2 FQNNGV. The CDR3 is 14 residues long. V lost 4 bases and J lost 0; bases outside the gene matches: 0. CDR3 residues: CASSSGGSGNTIYF. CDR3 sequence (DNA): TGTGCCAGCAGCTCAGGGGGCTCTGGAAACACCATATATTTT.

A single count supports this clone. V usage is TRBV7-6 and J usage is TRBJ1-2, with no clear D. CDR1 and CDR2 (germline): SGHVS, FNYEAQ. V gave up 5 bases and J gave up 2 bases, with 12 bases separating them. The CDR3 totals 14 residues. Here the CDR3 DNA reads TGTGCCAGCAGCCATGCCGCGGGAAACTATGGCTACACCTTC. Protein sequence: CASSHAAGNYGYTF.

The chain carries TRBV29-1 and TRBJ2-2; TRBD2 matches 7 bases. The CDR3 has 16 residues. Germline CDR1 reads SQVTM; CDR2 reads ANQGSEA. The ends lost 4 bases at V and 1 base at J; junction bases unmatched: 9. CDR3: CSVGVQRGGNTGELFF. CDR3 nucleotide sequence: TGCAGCGTTGGGGTGCAGCGGGGAGGGAACACCGGGGAGCTGTTTTTT.

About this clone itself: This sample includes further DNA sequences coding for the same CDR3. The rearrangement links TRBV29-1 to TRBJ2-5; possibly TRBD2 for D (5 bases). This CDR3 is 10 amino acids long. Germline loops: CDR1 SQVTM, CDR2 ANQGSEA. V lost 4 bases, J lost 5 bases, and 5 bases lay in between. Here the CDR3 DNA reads TGCAGCGTTGCGGGGGAGACCCAGTACTTC. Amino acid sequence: CSVAGETQYF.